These T cell receptor beta chains were read from a single sample in a study of T cell changes during pregnancy in multiple sclerosis. Data came from immunoSEQ multiplex PCR; TCRdb stores just in-frame clones and leaves some out. The sample holds 75,000 to 80,000 clones; 70% to 90% are singletons and the top ten take approximately 2%. Sequencing used peripheral blood, obtained before pregnancy. These receptors came from a female donor with multiple sclerosis, enrolled in a pregnancy study. CDR3s include the opening cysteine and the closing phenylalanine or tryptophan. The order of the fields is J gene, clone size, V gene, D gene, CDR3 protein, CDR3 DNA. A D gene is named only where the DNA matches it firmly. Clone size is stated in some rows and not others, as once, few, many or a class when expanded.

J: TRBJ2-7
size: once
V: TRBV9
D: -
CDR3: CASSAGAGLGYEQYF
DNA: TGTGCCAGCAGCGCCGGGGCGGGACTCGGCTACGAGCAGTACTTC

J: TRBJ1-1
size: -
V: TRBV5-6
D: -
CDR3: CASSLPRSGTEAFF
DNA: TGTGCCAGCAGCTTGCCGCGATCGGGCACTGAAGCTTTCTTT

J: TRBJ1-1
size: once
V: TRBV6-5
D: TRBD1
CDR3: CASSYSGTGATEAFF
DNA: TGTGCCAGCAGTTACTCCGGGACAGGGGCCACTGAAGCTTTCTTT

J: TRBJ1-1
size: -
V: TRBV7-8
D: TRBD1
CDR3: CASSRDREGQNTEAFF
DNA: TGTGCCAGCAGCCGGGACAGGGAAGGTCAAAACACTGAAGCTTTCTTT

J: TRBJ2-2
size: -
V: TRBV6-5
D: -
CDR3: CASSYSKGVGELFF
DNA: TGTGCCAGCAGTTACTCGAAGGGAGTCGGGGAGCTGTTTTTT

J: TRBJ2-4
size: -
V: TRBV20-1
D: -
CDR3: CSARLQGRQYF
DNA: TGCAGTGCTAGATTACAGGGTCGGCAGTACTTC

J: TRBJ1-1
size: -
V: TRBV28
D: -
CDR3: CASRMGGRMAFF
DNA: TGTGCCAGTCGGATGGGGGGGCGCATGGCTTTCTTT

J: TRBJ2-7
size: -
V: TRBV27
D: TRBD1
CDR3: CASSARDSPIYEQYF
DNA: TGTGCCAGCAGTGCCCGGGACAGCCCTATTTACGAGCAGTACTTC

J: TRBJ1-1
size: -
V: TRBV6-1
D: -
CDR3: CATKYRANTEAFF
DNA: TGTGCCACCAAATACAGGGCGAACACTGAAGCTTTCTTT

J: TRBJ2-7
size: few
V: TRBV6-4
D: -
CDR3: CASSDASGSYCYEQYF
DNA: TGTGCCAGCAGTGATGCTTCAGGTTCTTATTGCTACGAGCAGTACTTC

J: TRBJ2-7
size: -
V: TRBV9
D: TRBD1
CDR3: CASSPGTDSYEQYF
DNA: TGTGCCAGCAGCCCCGGGACAGACTCCTACGAGCAGTACTTC

J: TRBJ1-2
size: -
V: TRBV5-4
D: -
CDR3: CASSSDEGLYGYTF
DNA: TGTGCCAGCAGCTCGGACGAGGGCCTATATGGCTACACCTTC

J: TRBJ2-5
size: once
V: TRBV11-1
D: -
CDR3: CASSFGAQETQYF
DNA: TGTGCCAGCAGCTTTGGGGCCCAAGAGACCCAGTACTTC

J: TRBJ2-7
size: -
V: TRBV11-2
D: -
CDR3: CASSLDPGLGVYEQYF
DNA: TGTGCCAGCAGCTTAGATCCGGGCTTAGGGGTATACGAGCAGTACTTC

J: TRBJ1-5
size: -
V: TRBV28
D: -
CDR3: CASSPGSNRFRQPQHF
DNA: TGTGCCAGCAGTCCCGGCTCGAACAGGTTCCGGCAGCCCCAGCATTTT

J: TRBJ2-2
size: once
V: TRBV5-5
D: TRBD1
CDR3: CASGHRQGWVGELFF
DNA: TGTGCCAGCGGCCATAGACAGGGTTGGGTCGGGGAGCTGTTTTTT

J: TRBJ1-1
size: -
V: TRBV19
D: -
CDR3: CASSIGGRLNTEAFF
DNA: TGTGCCAGTAGTATTGGAGGACGGTTGAACACTGAAGCTTTCTTT

J: TRBJ2-3
size: -
V: TRBV5-4
D: TRBD2
CDR3: CASSLRLAASTDTQYF
DNA: TGTGCCAGCAGCTTGCGACTAGCGGCTAGCACAGATACGCAGTATTTT

J: TRBJ2-3
size: -
V: TRBV7-3
D: -
CDR3: CASSLRVKDTQYF
DNA: TGTGCCAGCAGCTTGCGGGTCAAAGATACGCAGTATTTT

J: TRBJ1-1
size: -
V: TRBV5-1
D: TRBD1
CDR3: CASSLEPGTGRTEAFF
DNA: TGCGCCAGCAGCTTGGAACCCGGGACAGGGCGCACTGAAGCTTTCTTT

J: TRBJ1-3
size: -
V: TRBV30
D: -
CDR3: CAWRSRTERNGNTIYF
DNA: TGTGCCTGGAGGTCGAGGACAGAAAGAAACGGAAACACCATATATTTT

J: TRBJ2-1
size: -
V: TRBV5-1
D: -
CDR3: CASSLGYRAEQFF
DNA: TGCGCCAGCAGCTTGGGGTACAGGGCAGAGCAGTTCTTC

J: TRBJ2-7
size: -
V: TRBV6-6
D: -
CDR3: CASSYGGLGEQYF
DNA: TGTGCCAGCAGTTACGGGGGACTGGGAGAGCAGTACTTC

J: TRBJ1-2
size: -
V: TRBV5-8
D: -
CDR3: CASSHDLRWGYTF
DNA: TGTGCCAGCAGTCACGATCTTCGGTGGGGCTACACCTTC

J: TRBJ2-6
size: -
V: TRBV19
D: -
CDR3: CASSMTESGANVLTF
DNA: TGTGCCAGTAGTATGACAGAGTCTGGGGCCAACGTCCTGACTTTC

J: TRBJ2-5
size: -
V: TRBV10-2
D: -
CDR3: CASGASVGTQYF
DNA: TGCGCCAGCGGGGCCAGTGTAGGGACCCAGTACTTC

J: TRBJ2-7
size: -
V: TRBV28
D: TRBD2
CDR3: CASSAGGGAFYEQYF
DNA: TGTGCCAGCAGTGCCGGCGGGGGGGCCTTCTACGAGCAGTACTTC

J: TRBJ1-2
size: -
V: TRBV30
D: -
CDR3: CAGDRLNYGYTF
DNA: TGTGCCGGTGACAGGCTTAACTATGGCTACACCTTC

J: TRBJ2-2
size: once
V: TRBV4-3
D: TRBD2
CDR3: CASSQEGLAGGSAAWAGELFF
DNA: TGCGCCAGCAGCCAAGAGGGACTAGCGGGGGGTAGCGCGGCTTGGGCCGGGGAGCTGTTTTTT

J: TRBJ2-7
size: -
V: TRBV7-3
D: TRBD1
CDR3: CASSSTGSYEQYF
DNA: TGTGCCAGCAGCTCGACAGGGTCCTACGAGCAGTACTTC

J: TRBJ1-2
size: -
V: TRBV5-5
D: -
CDR3: CASSSRVSYGYTF
DNA: TGTGCCAGCAGTTCGAGGGTGAGCTATGGCTACACCTTC

J: TRBJ1-3
size: once
V: TRBV5-1
D: TRBD1
CDR3: CASSLGTGSSGNTIYF
DNA: TGCGCCAGCAGCTTGGGGACAGGCTCCTCTGGAAACACCATATATTTT

J: TRBJ1-1
size: -
V: TRBV19
D: TRBD1
CDR3: CASSDTGGRTEAFF
DNA: TGTGCCAGTAGTGATACAGGGGGCAGAACTGAAGCTTTCTTT

J: TRBJ2-1
size: -
V: TRBV10-3
D: TRBD2
CDR3: CAISEFWDSGGYNEQFF
DNA: TGTGCCATCAGTGAGTTTTGGGATAGCGGGGGTTACAATGAGCAGTTCTTC

J: TRBJ2-3
size: -
V: TRBV11-2
D: TRBD2
CDR3: CASSAVAGFTDTQYF
DNA: TGTGCCAGCAGCGCCGTAGCGGGGTTTACAGATACGCAGTATTTT

J: TRBJ2-5
size: -
V: TRBV5-5
D: -
CDR3: CASSLVSGRETQYF
DNA: TGTGCCAGCAGCTTGGTCTCTGGGAGGGAGACCCAGTACTTC

J: TRBJ1-5
size: -
V: TRBV5-8
D: -
CDR3: CASSLSGFRQPQHF
DNA: TGTGCCAGCAGCCTGTCAGGATTTCGACAGCCCCAGCATTTT